The clone carrying this T cell receptor beta chain was observed at least ten times. What it recognizes is unknown. The sample originates from a study of T-cell reconstitution after alpha-beta-depleted transplantation in children. Study results and caveats: Among T cells one year after transplant, newly produced cells accounted for most counts and diversity.

Unique molecular identifiers tagged the TCRbeta library. One entry per CDR3 protein results from TCRdb running MiXCR on the PCR reads. The sample has 250,000 to 400,000 distinct CDR3 sequences, around 20% seen once. Germline V lookup: CDR1 MNHEY, CDR2 SVGAGI. V gave up 5 bases and J gave up 0 bases, with 4 bases separating them. The length of the CDR3 is 12 residues. The input for sequencing was PBMCs, mostly from graft donor cells, taken 180 days after TCRalphabeta/CD19-depleted stem cell transplant. The chain employs TRBV6-5 and TRBJ1-1, with unresolved D. This clonotype was sampled from a male patient between 10 and 17 years old who had a stem cell transplant for acute lymphoblastic leukemia, so the T cells may come from the graft donor. The CDR3 spells CASSRLNTEAFF. The CDR3 DNA reads as TGTGCCAGCAGTCGGCTGAACACTGAAGCTTTCTTT.